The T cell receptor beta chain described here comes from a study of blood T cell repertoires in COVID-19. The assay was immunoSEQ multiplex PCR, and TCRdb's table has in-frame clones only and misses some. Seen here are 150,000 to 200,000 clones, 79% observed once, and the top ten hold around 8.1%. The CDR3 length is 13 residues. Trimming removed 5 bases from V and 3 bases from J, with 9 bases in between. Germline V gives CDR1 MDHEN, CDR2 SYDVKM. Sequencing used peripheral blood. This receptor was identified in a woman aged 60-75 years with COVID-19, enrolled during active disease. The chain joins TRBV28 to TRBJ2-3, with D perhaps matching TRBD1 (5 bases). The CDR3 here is CASSPSGTDTQYF. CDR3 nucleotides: TGTGCCAGCAGTCCCTCAGGGACAGATACGCAGTATTTT.